These 32 T cell receptor beta chains originate from one sample sequenced in a study of blood T cell repertoires in COVID-19. Clones were sequenced by immunoSEQ multiplex PCR, and TCRdb holds only the in-frame ones, with some missing. The data hold around 250,000 clones, with 86% observed a single time. The sequenced sample consisted of peripheral blood. The receptors were sampled from a man aged 18 to 35 with active or convalescent COVID-19.

The sample holds one count of this clone. This same CDR3 is encoded by further DNA sequences in the sample. This chain links TRBV7-9 with TRBJ2-7; D possibly corresponds to TRBD2 (5 bases). The CDR3 totals 11 residues. V lost 5 bases, J lost 4 bases, and 6 bases lay in between. Germline assignment: CDR1 SEHNR and CDR2 FQNEAQ (reference sequence). The CDR3 sequence: CASSPGYEQYF. For the CDR3, the DNA is TGTGCCAGCAGCCCGGGGTACGAGCAGTACTTC.

This clone was observed a few times. The CDR3 DNA sequence: TGTGCCAGCAGTTACTGGTCTAGCGGAGACTACGAGCAGTACTTC. Translated, it gives CASSYWSSGDYEQYF. The rearrangement links TRBV6-6 to TRBJ2-7; TRBD2 matches at 7 bases. Germline trimming cut 1 base from V and 3 bases from J; bases unmatched to any gene: 6. CDR1 and CDR2 from the germline V gene are MNHNY and SVGAGI (reference sequence). The CDR3 is made up of 15 amino acids.

CDR3 bases: TGTGCCAGCAGCTTAGGACTAGCGGGGGGCGAGCAGTACTTC. It specifies CASSLGLAGGEQYF. The chain couples TRBV7-6 to TRBJ2-7; 13 nucleotides line up with TRBD2. Germline V gene lookup returns CDR1 SGHVS and CDR2 FNYEAQ. The CDR3 spans 14 residues. The V segment lost 1 base and the J segment 6 bases; nucleotides outside the gene matches: 0.

The V call is TRBV5-4, the J call TRBJ1-2; 8 nucleotides line up with TRBD1. Germline values: CDR1 SGHNT, CDR2 YYREEE (reference sequence). Germline trimming cut 7 bases from V and 1 base from J; bases unmatched to any gene: 15. There are 17 residues in the CDR3. The CDR3 nucleotides read TGTGCCAGCTTTTACGACAGGGGAGACCCCCATAACTATGGCTACACCTTC. As protein: CASFYDRGDPHNYGYTF.

The chain employs TRBV24-1 and TRBJ1-1; D is ambiguous. The V gene lost 2 bases and the J gene lost 6 bases, with 15 bases spanning the gap. The germline V gene encodes CDR1 KGHDR and CDR2 SFDVKD. The CDR3 is made up of 15 amino acids. The CDR3 region has the DNA TGTGCCACCAGTGATTCAAGGGTTTCGAGGGCTGAAGCTTTCTTT. Translation gives CATSDSRVSRAEAFF.

This chain connects TRBV5-1 to TRBJ2-2; 9 nucleotides align to TRBD1. CDR3 size: 17 residues. The germline CDR1 and CDR2 sequences are SGHRS and YFSETQ. With 4 bases clipped from V and 4 bases from J, the junction kept 11 bases outside the gene matches. Here the CDR3 reads CASSIDGTGSRTGELFF. CDR3 in DNA: TGCGCCAGCAGCATCGATGGGACAGGGAGTCGCACCGGGGAGCTGTTTTTT.

The chain carries TRBV6-2 or TRBV6-3 and TRBJ2-7; 12 bases line up with TRBD2. CDR1 MNHEY and CDR2 SVGEGT come from the germline V gene. V lost 6 bases and J lost 5; bases outside the gene matches: 14. The CDR3 loop spans 17 amino acids. CDR3 nucleotides: TGTGCCAGCAGCTCTCGGTCTAGCGGGAGGGCCTACCACGAGCAGTACTTC. Its protein is CASSSRSSGRAYHEQYF.

The rearrangement uses TRBV6-2 or TRBV6-3 and TRBJ2-1; D is unresolved. Germline-derived CDR1 and CDR2 are MNHEY and SVGEGT. The CDR3 consists of 16 residues. V shed 2 bases and J shed 0 bases, with 11 bases lying between them. CDR3: CASSYLSIRSYNEQFF. CDR3 sequence (DNA): TGTGCCAGCAGTTACCTTTCTATACGCTCCTACAATGAGCAGTTCTTC.

The CDR3 loop reads CASSLSPGTGKYF. The CDR3 DNA sequence: TGTGCCAGCAGCCTTAGTCCCGGGACAGGGAAGTACTTC. This chain uses TRBV14 with TRBJ2-5; 9 bases align to TRBD1. The junction had 9 bases not matched to a gene; V was cut back by 4 bases and J by 12 bases. CDR1 is SGHDN, CDR2 FVKESK, per germline. This CDR3 is built from 13 residues.

This clone was counted once. The chain carries TRBV5-6 and TRBJ2-5; 7 bases are shared with TRBD1. In germline, CDR1 is SGHDT, CDR2 YYEEEE. Unmatched junction bases numbered 3, after V lost 5 bases and J lost 2 bases. The CDR3 has 13 amino acids. Here the CDR3 DNA reads TGTGCCAGCAGGTTGACAGGGCAAGAGACCCAGTACTTC. It specifies CASRLTGQETQYF.

This chain connects TRBV5-4 to TRBJ2-5, with D possibly being TRBD2 (5 bases). The CDR3 loop spans 14 amino acids. The ends were cut back, 2 bases at V and 2 bases at J, with 10 bases in the middle. Germline lookup yields CDR1 SGHNT and CDR2 YYREEE (reference sequence). The CDR3 here is CASSLRRDQETQYF. In DNA form, the CDR3 reads TGTGCCAGCAGCTTAAGACGGGATCAAGAGACCCAGTACTTC.

V is TRBV21-1 and J is TRBJ1-2; TRBD1, the table's D call, was not compared with the DNA. TRBV21-1 is termed a pseudogene. The CDR3 has 14 residues. Written as DNA, the CDR3 is TGTGCCAGCAGCCCGAGAGGGACACCTTATGGCTACACCTTC. Its protein product is CASSPRGTPYGYTF.

V and J are TRBV3-1 (or the pseudogene TRBV3-2) and TRBJ2-7; maybe TRBD1 (6 bases). V was trimmed by 0 bases and J by 2 bases, leaving 8 bases between them. Germline CDR1 LGHDT, CDR2 YNNKEL (reference sequence). The CDR3 loop spans 14 amino acids. CDR3 protein: CASSQDDRTYEQYF. The CDR3 DNA reads as TGTGCCAGCAGCCAAGATGACAGGACCTACGAGCAGTACTTC.

A few counts support this clone. The chain employs TRBV12-5 and TRBJ2-2; 11 bases fit TRBD1. This CDR3 has 15 amino acids. Germline values: CDR1 LGHNT, CDR2 FRNRAP. J gave up 3 bases and V 6 bases, and 3 bases lay outside the gene matches. The chain's CDR3 is CASGPGQGDTGELFF. CDR3 DNA: TGTGCTAGTGGCCCGGGACAGGGGGACACCGGGGAGCTGTTTTTT.

This clone was seen a handful of times. The J gene is TRBJ1-3, the V gene TRBV7-3; no clear D gene. V lost 0 bases and J lost 8, with 8 bases in between. Germline CDR1 reads SGHTA; CDR2 reads FQGTGA. The CDR3 loop spans 13 amino acids. CDR3 sequence (DNA): TGTGCCAGCAGCTTAACCCGCTCGGACACCATATATTTT. Residues: CASSLTRSDTIYF. The entire variable domain, with the rest obtained from reference TRBV7-3 and TRBJ1-3, is as follows: GAGVSQTPSNKVTEKGKYVELRCDPISGHTALYWYRQSLGQGPEFLIYFQGTGAADDSGLPNDRFFAVRPEGSVSTLKIQRTERGDSAVYLCASSLTRSDTIYFGEGSWLTVV.

V and J are TRBV2 and TRBJ2-4; possibly TRBD1 for D (5 bases). CDR1 is SNHLY, CDR2 FYNNEI, per germline. CDR3 length: 12 amino acids. Trimming stripped 6 bases from V and 6 bases from J, with 9 bases between. In nucleotides, the CDR3 is TGTGCCAGCAGCTTAGACAGAAACATTCAGTACTTC. Translated, it gives CASSLDRNIQYF.

The V and J genes are TRBV4-1 and TRBJ2-1; 10 positions match TRBD2. V gave up 4 bases and J gave up 7 bases; unmatched junction bases: 13. CDR3 length equals 17 residues. CDR1 MGHRA and CDR2 YSYEKL come from the germline V gene. The CDR3 sequence: CASSPRGKRTSGNEQFF. In DNA, the CDR3 is TGCGCCAGCAGCCCAAGAGGGAAAAGGACTAGCGGAAATGAGCAGTTCTTC.

The chain joins TRBV6-5 to TRBJ1-1; D may be TRBD1 (5 bases). Between the trimmed V and J ends, which lost 8 bases and 5 bases, there was a span of 9 bases. CDR3 length: 11 residues. Germline V gives CDR1 MNHEY, CDR2 SVGAGI. In DNA, the CDR3 is TGTGCCAGCCTGTCAGGGACTGAAGCTTTCTTT. Protein product: CASLSGTEAFF.

CDR3 in amino acids: CATADGNYGYTF. DNA for the CDR3: TGTGCCACAGCGGACGGGAACTATGGCTACACCTTC. J is TRBJ1-2 and V is TRBV2; D gene uncertain. The V end was cut by 10 bases, the J end by 2 bases, with 11 bases between. Germline V gene data show CDR1 as SNHLY and CDR2 as FYNNEI. The CDR3 has 12 amino acids.

The J gene is TRBJ2-7, the V gene TRBV3-1 (or the pseudogene TRBV3-2), with 10 bases lining up with TRBD2. The germline V gene encodes CDR1 LGHDT and CDR2 YNNKEL (reference sequence). V shed 4 bases and J 2 bases; nucleotides not matched to a gene: 20. This CDR3 region has 20 residues. The CDR3 DNA follows: TGTGCCAGCAGCCCCACCCCCACTAGCGGGACCCTCCTTTTGCCCTACGAGCAGTACTTC. Protein: CASSPTPTSGTLLLPYEQYF.

This clone was recorded only once. V and J are TRBV28 and TRBJ2-5; 8 bases are a match to TRBD2. Per germline, CDR1 MDHEN and CDR2 SYDVKM. Unmatched junction bases numbered 7, after V lost 3 bases and J lost 4 bases. The CDR3 is made up of 15 amino acids. The CDR3 reads CASSLVRGVGETQYF. CDR3 sequence (DNA): TGTGCCAGCAGTTTGGTGCGGGGGGTGGGAGAGACCCAGTACTTC.

The V and J genes are TRBV5-1 and TRBJ2-1; unclear D gene. V dropped 2 bases and J dropped 5 bases, with 5 bases sitting between them. The germline CDR1 and CDR2 sequences are SGHRS and YFSETQ. The CDR3 contains 12 residues. CDR3 sequence reads: CASSLSDNEQFF. DNA of the CDR3: TGCGCCAGCAGCTTATCAGACAATGAGCAGTTCTTC.

This clone was recorded once. This chain links TRBV27 with TRBJ2-1, with D perhaps matching TRBD1 (6 bases). Germline V gives CDR1 MNHEY, CDR2 SMNVEV (reference sequence). Trimming removed 3 bases from V and 9 bases from J, with 9 bases in between. The CDR3 is 12 residues long. DNA for the CDR3: TGTGCCAGCAGTTTGACGGACAGTGAGCAGTTCTTC. It codes for CASSLTDSEQFF.

This sequence joins TRBV28 and TRBJ2-3, with D maybe TRBD2 (6 bases). The CDR3 covers 15 residues. Trimming took off 4 bases at V and 0 bases at J, with 11 bases between the two ends. Per the germline V gene, CDR1 is MDHEN and CDR2 is SYDVKM. The CDR3 nucleotides are TGTGCCAGCAGTTCCGGGGGATCTAGCACAGATACGCAGTATTTT. This codes for CASSSGGSSTDTQYF.

This chain joins TRBV5-1 and TRBJ1-2; D not certain. V gave up 5 bases and J gave up 7 bases, with 15 bases separating them. Germline values: CDR1 SGHRS, CDR2 YFSETQ. The CDR3 loop spans 13 amino acids. CDR3 region: CASSLGIRGGYTF. As DNA, the CDR3 is TGCGCCAGCAGTCTGGGAATCCGGGGTGGCTACACCTTC.

The chain couples TRBV30 to TRBJ2-2; D is unresolved. This CDR3 contains 14 residues. The V end lost 3 bases, the J end lost 4 bases, and 12 bases lay between the germline ends. Looked up from germline, CDR1 is GTSNPN and CDR2 is SVGIG (reference sequence). For the CDR3, the DNA is TGTGCCTGGAGCGGGTCACTGACCACCGGGGAGCTGTTTTTT. Its protein product is CAWSGSLTTGELFF.

The chain is built from TRBV7-2 and TRBJ2-1, with 10 bases aligning to TRBD2. CDR1 and CDR2 (germline): SGHTA, FQGNSA. CDR3 length equals 15 residues. V shed 1 base, J shed 10 bases, and the junction held 7 bases outside the gene matches. Here the CDR3 reads CASSLGTSGQQEQFF. The DNA of the CDR3 is TGTGCCAGCAGCTTAGGGACTAGCGGTCAACAGGAGCAGTTCTTC.

The chain carries TRBV2 and TRBJ1-1; no clear D. Germline V lookup: CDR1 SNHLY, CDR2 FYNNEI. V was shortened by 6 bases and J by 2 bases, with 10 bases between the two germline ends. The CDR3 covers 13 residues. The CDR3 DNA sequence: TGTGCCAGCAGAGCGGACCGAAACACTGAAGCTTTCTTT. Translation: CASRADRNTEAFF.

This chain connects TRBV6-1 to TRBJ2-7, with 9 nucleotides matching TRBD1. The CDR3 runs to 13 residues. V was pared by 1 base and J by 7 bases, with 2 bases of the junction left unmatched. Germline values: CDR1 MNHNS, CDR2 SASEGT. The CDR3 DNA is TGTGCCAGCAGTGAAGACGGGACAGGGGAGCAGTACTTC. It specifies CASSEDGTGEQYF.

The chain couples TRBV7-2 to TRBJ2-5; 11 nucleotides line up with TRBD2. Germline V CDR1 and CDR2: SGHTA, FQGNSA. With V trimmed by 7 bases and J by 10 bases, 8 bases remained unmatched. This CDR3 contains 13 residues. The CDR3 DNA follows: TGTGCCAGCATAAGGGTAGCGGGAGGGGGCCAGTACTTC. Residues: CASIRVAGGGQYF.

The CDR3: CASCGGPRQETQYF. For the CDR3, the DNA is TGTGCCAGCTGCGGGGGGCCTCGACAAGAGACCCAGTACTTC. This sequence joins TRBV28 and TRBJ2-5; 8 nucleotides align to TRBD2. The CDR3 is 14 amino acids. The V gene end was trimmed by 8 bases and the J gene end by 2 bases; junction bases not matched to a gene: 7. Germline V gene lookup returns CDR1 MDHEN and CDR2 SYDVKM.

CDR3 amino acids: CASSLVRNQPQHF. CDR3 in DNA: TGTGCCAGCAGCTTAGTCCGGAATCAGCCCCAGCATTTT. The V and J genes are TRBV7-2 and TRBJ1-5; D uncertain. This CDR3 spans 13 amino acids. The germline CDR1 and CDR2 sequences are SGHTA and FQGNSA. V lost 1 base, J lost 4 bases, and 5 bases lay in between.